This T cell receptor beta chain comes out of a study of blood T cell repertoires in COVID-19. At the level of the study: Both acute and convalescent COVID-19 samples were obtained from the United States, Italy and Spain. From T cells, B-cell-depleted T cells, or PBMCs came the material, which was cDNA or gDNA.

Per the authors' pipeline: By means of reference gene primer amplification, nucleated cell counts were estimated. Sequenced by immunoSEQ multiplex PCR; TCRdb stores in-frame clones only, minus some. That table furnishes V, J and clone size, whereas the DNA furnished D and trimming. The sample lists some 74,000 clones; around 83% were seen once. The CDR3 runs 10 residues. Sequences were obtained from peripheral blood. The rearrangement joins TRBV21-1 to TRBJ2-7; the tabulated D call, TRBD2, remains unverified against the DNA. TRBV21-1 is listed as a pseudogene. This clonotype originated in an elderly man with acute or convalescent COVID-19. Here the CDR3 reads CASSMSEQYF. The DNA of the CDR3 is TGTGCCAGCAGCATGAGTGAGCAGTACTTC.